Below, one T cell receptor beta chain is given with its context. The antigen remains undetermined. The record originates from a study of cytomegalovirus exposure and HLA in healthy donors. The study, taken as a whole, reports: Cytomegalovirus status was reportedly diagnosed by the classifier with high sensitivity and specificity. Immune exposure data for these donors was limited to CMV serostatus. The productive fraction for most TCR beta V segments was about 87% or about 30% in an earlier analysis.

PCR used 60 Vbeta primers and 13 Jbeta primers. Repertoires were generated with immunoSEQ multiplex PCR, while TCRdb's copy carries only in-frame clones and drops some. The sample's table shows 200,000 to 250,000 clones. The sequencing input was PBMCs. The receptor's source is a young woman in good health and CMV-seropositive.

CDR3 in amino acids: CASSLDETGFSYNEQFF. CDR3 bases: TGTGCCAGCAGCTTAGACGAGACAGGCTTCTCCTACAATGAGCAGTTCTTC. This sequence joins TRBV7-2 and TRBJ2-1; a possible D gene is TRBD1 (6 bases). V was cut by 1 base and J by 0 bases, with 13 bases left in between. CDR3 length equals 17 residues. The germline V gene encodes CDR1 SGHTA and CDR2 FQGNSA.